Presented here are 17 T cell receptor beta chains from one specimen sequenced in a study of lymphopenia after photon versus proton radiotherapy. Repertoires were generated with immunoSEQ multiplex PCR, while TCRdb's copy carries only in-frame clones and drops some. Of around 150,000 clones in the sample, approximately 91% are singletons; the top ten hold approximately 4.7%. This material consisted of peripheral blood, taken from a patient treated with photon-based radiotherapy. The receptors shown here come from a man aged 45-65 years with gastric cancer.

This clone has only one observation. The chain joins TRBV5-1 to TRBJ2-3, with D maybe TRBD2 (5 bases). The CDR3 is made up of 16 amino acids. Trimming removed 4 bases from V and 3 bases from J, with 18 bases in between. In germline, CDR1 is SGHRS, CDR2 YFSETQ. CDR3: CASSGLLLGGTDTQYF. The CDR3 DNA reads as TGCGCCAGCAGCGGACTTTTACTAGGTGGGACAGATACGCAGTATTTT.

Remarks on this clone: One end of the junction is discordant with germline, which a read error may explain. The chain joins TRBV5-4 to TRBJ1-2; TRBD1 is a possible D gene (6 bases). This CDR3 is built from 13 residues. CDR1 SGHNT and CDR2 YYREEE come from the germline V gene (reference sequence). This CDR3 is CASTLVGTNGYTF. CDR3 nucleotides: TGTGCCAGCACCTTGGTGGGGACAAATGGCTACACCTTC.

The chain couples TRBV25-1 to TRBJ1-1; D call uncertain. CDR1 is MGHDK, CDR2 SYGVNS, per germline. The CDR3 totals 12 residues. Trimming cost V 5 bases and J 1 base, with 5 bases left between them. CDR3 sequence (DNA): TGTGCCAGCAGTAAACAGAACACTGAAGCTTTCTTT. This codes for CASSKQNTEAFF.

The chain couples TRBV30 to TRBJ1-2; D is unclear. V dropped 4 bases and J dropped 0 bases, with 9 bases sitting between them. This CDR3 has 13 amino acids. Germline assignment: CDR1 GTSNPN and CDR2 SVGIG (reference sequence). CDR3 amino acids: CAWTPEANYGYTF. In nucleotides, the CDR3 is TGTGCCTGGACTCCGGAGGCTAACTATGGCTACACCTTC.

The V call is TRBV2, the J call TRBJ2-7, with D tentatively TRBD1 (6 bases). The ends were cut back, 6 bases at V and 5 bases at J, with 8 bases in the middle. The CDR3 runs to 11 residues. CDR1 is SNHLY and CDR2 is FYNNEI in the germline V gene. The CDR3 reads CASSNRDEQYF. Here the CDR3 DNA reads TGTGCCAGCAGCAACAGGGACGAGCAGTACTTC.

The V and J genes are TRBV4-2 and TRBJ1-5, with D perhaps TRBD1 (5 bases). V shed 0 bases and J shed 7 bases, with 16 bases lying between them. Germline V gene lookup returns CDR1 LGHNA and CDR2 YNFKEQ. The CDR3 extends over 16 amino acids. In DNA, the CDR3 is TGTGCCAGCAGCCAAGAGGCAGGGCAGAGGGGACAGCCCCAGCATTTT. Its protein is CASSQEAGQRGQPQHF.

CDR3 region: CASSYPGQGFYGYTF. The CDR3 DNA is TGTGCCAGCAGCTACCCGGGACAGGGCTTTTATGGCTACACCTTC. The chain uses TRBV5-4 and TRBJ1-2, with 9 positions matching TRBD1. With V trimmed by 3 bases and J by 5 bases, 8 bases remained unmatched. The CDR3 contains 15 residues. Germline CDR1 is SGHNT and CDR2 is YYREEE (reference sequence).

The chain employs TRBV7-9 and TRBJ1-4; D is possibly TRBD1 (5 bases). Germline values: CDR1 SEHNR, CDR2 FQNEAQ (reference sequence). The CDR3 extends over 12 amino acids. V dropped 3 bases and J dropped 10 bases, with 9 bases sitting between them. The CDR3 sequence is CASSFDGGKLFF. CDR3 nucleotide sequence: TGTGCCAGCAGCTTTGACGGGGGAAAACTGTTTTTT.

This chain links TRBV7-9 with TRBJ2-2; 7 positions agree with TRBD1. The CDR3 totals 18 residues. The V segment lost 5 bases and the J segment 2 bases; nucleotides outside the gene matches: 14. Per germline, CDR1 SEHNR and CDR2 FQNEAQ (reference sequence). The CDR3, as DNA: TGTGCCAGCAGCACAACGAAACTCGGACAGGACAACACCGGGGAGCTGTTTTTT. Amino acids: CASSTTKLGQDNTGELFF.

The chain has TRBV16 and TRBJ1-1, with a tentative D call TRBD1 (6 bases). Germline lookup yields CDR1 KGHSY and CDR2 FQNENV. The germline V and J ends were trimmed by 4 bases and 1 base, with 13 bases remaining between them. The CDR3 has 15 amino acids. CDR3 protein: CASSPGGRGNTEAFF. CDR3 in DNA: TGTGCCAGCAGCCCCGGGGGCAGGGGGAACACTGAAGCTTTCTTT.

This chain joins TRBV19 and TRBJ1-5, with a tentative D call TRBD1 (6 bases). V shed 7 bases and J shed 4 bases, with 17 bases lying between them. The CDR3 is 15 amino acids. Germline CDR1 and CDR2: LNHDA and SQIVND (reference sequence). CDR3 nucleotides: TGTGCCAGTACCCCGCGGTGGCAGGGGAATCAGCCCCAGCATTTT. Translated: CASTPRWQGNQPQHF.

The DNA for the CDR3 is TGTGCCAGCAGTCCAGGGGAGATCCATCAGCCCCAGCATTTT. This translates into CASSPGEIHQPQHF. V and J are TRBV28 and TRBJ1-5, with D maybe TRBD1 (6 bases). The CDR3 runs to 14 residues. Trimming shortened V by 5 bases and J by 5 bases, and 13 bases separated the two germline ends. The germline gives CDR1 MDHEN, CDR2 SYDVKM.

V gene TRBV30 combines with J gene TRBJ1-4, with TRBD1 matching 7 bases. After removal of 2 bases from V and 5 bases from J, the junction contained 11 bases not matched to a gene. Germline V gene lookup returns CDR1 GTSNPN and CDR2 SVGIG (reference sequence). This CDR3 comprises 16 residues. CDR3 sequence: CAWSSPGQNRNEKLFF. For the CDR3, the DNA is TGTGCCTGGAGTAGCCCGGGACAGAACCGAAATGAAAAACTGTTTTTT.

The rearrangement joins TRBV5-6 to TRBJ2-3; 10 nucleotides align to TRBD2. Germline assignment: CDR1 SGHDT and CDR2 YYEEEE. The CDR3 runs 16 residues. The trim removed 0 bases at V and 5 bases at J, leaving 6 bases unmatched. The CDR3 protein is CASSLGLAGAGDTQYF. The CDR3 DNA is TGTGCCAGCAGCTTGGGGCTAGCGGGAGCTGGAGATACGCAGTATTTT.

The gene calls are TRBV19 and TRBJ2-7; D call uncertain. This CDR3 is built from 12 residues. Per germline, CDR1 LNHDA and CDR2 SQIVND (reference sequence). V lost 3 bases and J 0 bases, leaving 3 bases between the germline ends. The CDR3 DNA reads as TGTGCCAGTAGTATCGGCTCCTACGAGCAGTACTTC. Protein: CASSIGSYEQYF.

On this clone itself: Relative to the germline gene, one junction end is altered; a read error may explain this. CDR3 DNA: TGTGCCACTCACGGGGACAGGGGCTTCAGTAACGTGTATTTT. Amino acid sequence: CATHGDRGFSNVYF. The chain is built from TRBV5-6 and TRBJ1-5; 10 bases fit TRBD1. Germline CDR1 is SGHDT and CDR2 is YYEEEE. The CDR3 is 14 residues long.

The chain has TRBV28 and TRBJ1-5; D is uncertain. Per germline, CDR1 MDHEN and CDR2 SYDVKM. The V end was cut by 6 bases, the J end by 0 bases, with 12 bases between. This CDR3 is 15 amino acids long. CDR3 amino acids: CASSRAAVSNQPQHF. CDR3 nucleotide sequence: TGTGCCAGCAGCCGCGCAGCCGTTAGCAATCAGCCCCAGCATTTT.